Included here is one T cell receptor beta chain sequence, with context. Its antigen is unknown. The data stem from a study of beta chain features in type 1 diabetes. Germline V lookup: CDR1 SGHTA, CDR2 FQGNSA. V was clipped by 5 bases and J by 8 bases; unmatched bases: 5. CDR3 length: 13 residues. Investigators reverse transcribed all isolated RNA, so they sequenced expressed TCRB transcripts. Clones were read by immunoSEQ multiplex PCR, and TCRdb kept only the in-frame ones, dropping some. The sample yields just over 150,000 clones, 11% seen once. General study findings and limits: Patients showed naive, central memory and Treg TCRB repertoires that appeared more similar than those of healthy donors.

The origin of this receptor is a man in his late teens or twenties in good health. The rearrangement joins TRBV7-2 to TRBJ2-2; TRBD2 matches 7 bases. The specimen sequenced was central memory CD4+ T cells from blood. CDR3 bases: TGTGCCAGCAGCCGTAGCGGGTCAGGGGAGCTGTTTTTT. The encoded protein is CASSRSGSGELFF.